The 14 T cell receptor beta chains below all came from one sample that was sequenced in a study of PD-1 blockade in classical Hodgkin lymphoma. This table comes from immunoSEQ multiplex PCR, and its TCRdb copy is limited to in-frame clones, with some not included. Of about 100,000 clones listed, roughly 83% are singletons. After autologous stem cell transplantation all patients relapsed, and prior brentuximab vedotin exposure differed between cohorts. Sequencing was performed on peripheral blood mononuclear cells (PBMCs), taken at baseline. The receptors here all came from a human donor with classical Hodgkin lymphoma.

This clone was detected a few times. The V call is TRBV5-1, the J call TRBJ2-3; D is uncertain. There are 15 residues in the CDR3. Trimming shortened V by 4 bases and J by 1 base, and 13 bases separated the two germline ends. From germline, CDR1 is SGHRS and CDR2 YFSETQ. CDR3 loop: CASSPRPLGTDTQYF. The DNA for the CDR3 is TGCGCCAGCAGCCCGAGACCCCTCGGCACAGATACGCAGTATTTT.

The chain recombines TRBV18 with TRBJ1-1, with TRBD1 identical over 12 bases. Germline V lookup: CDR1 KGHSH, CDR2 LQKENI. J lost 3 bases, V lost 1 base, and 6 bases had no gene match. The CDR3 extends over 17 amino acids. CDR3 nucleotide sequence: TGTGCCAGCTCACCACTGGGACAGGGGGCTCCAGACACTGAAGCTTTCTTT. Translating gives CASSPLGQGAPDTEAFF.

The V and J genes are TRBV28 and TRBJ1-1; D uncertain. Germline V lookup: CDR1 MDHEN, CDR2 SYDVKM. The CDR3 extends over 14 amino acids. V shed 3 bases and J shed 0 bases, with 8 bases lying between them. CDR3 region: CASSLGQMNTEAFF. As DNA, the CDR3 is TGTGCCAGCAGTTTGGGTCAGATGAACACTGAAGCTTTCTTT.

The CDR3 nucleotides read TGTGCCAGTAGCCTGGACAGGGAGTCCTACGAGCAGTACTTC. The encoded protein is CASSLDRESYEQYF. This chain connects TRBV19 to TRBJ2-7; 8 bases map to TRBD1. V was clipped by 6 bases and J by 1 base; unmatched bases: 5. The germline V gene encodes CDR1 LNHDA and CDR2 SQIVND (reference sequence). The CDR3 is made up of 14 amino acids.

This chain uses TRBV19 with TRBJ2-7, with D unresolved. Trimming took 1 base from V and 6 from J, leaving 7 bases between them. The length of the CDR3 is 12 residues. Germline CDR1 LNHDA, CDR2 SQIVND (reference sequence). The CDR3 reads CASSIGPSEQYF. In DNA form, the CDR3 reads TGTGCCAGTAGTATAGGACCCTCCGAGCAGTACTTC. The full variable domain, completed using reference TRBV19 and TRBJ2-7, is DGGITQSPKYLFRKEGQNVTLSCEQNLNHDAMYWYRQDPGQGLRLIYYSQIVNDFQKGDIAEGYSVSREKKESFPLTVTSAQKNPTAFYLCASSIGPSEQYFGPGTRLTVT.

This clone was counted only a few times. The V gene is TRBV7-9, the J gene TRBJ2-7, with a tentative D call TRBD1 (6 bases). There are 12 residues in the CDR3. CDR1 is SEHNR and CDR2 is FQNEAQ in the germline V gene (reference sequence). The germline V and J ends were trimmed by 6 bases and 6 bases, with 12 bases remaining between them. The CDR3 DNA is TGTGCCAGCAGATTTGGACAGTTCGAGCAGTACTTC. Translation gives CASRFGQFEQYF.

This chain links TRBV28 with TRBJ2-7, with D possibly TRBD2 on 6 matching bases. V was clipped by 2 bases and J by 7 bases, with 18 bases between them. Germline CDR1 is MDHEN and CDR2 is SYDVKM. This CDR3 is 15 amino acids long. The chain's CDR3 is CASSLSGPRGSEQYF. CDR3 DNA sequence: TGTGCCAGCAGTTTAAGCGGTCCTCGGGGGAGTGAGCAGTACTTC.

The V gene is TRBV9, the J gene TRBJ2-3; unclear D gene. There are 15 residues in the CDR3. Trimming stripped 3 bases from V and 0 bases from J, with 11 bases between. The V gene's germline CDR1 is SGDLS and CDR2 YYNGEE. This CDR3 is CASSGKSPSTDTQYF. The CDR3 region has the DNA TGTGCCAGCAGCGGAAAATCCCCTAGCACAGATACGCAGTATTTT.

The rearrangement links TRBV2 to TRBJ1-5, with 8 nucleotides matching TRBD1. The trim removed 0 bases at V and 6 bases at J, leaving 1 base unmatched. This CDR3 is 14 amino acids long. Germline V gene lookup returns CDR1 SNHLY and CDR2 FYNNEI. The CDR3 DNA sequence: TGTGCCAGCAGTGAAGCGACAGGGGCTCAGCCCCAGCATTTT. Translation: CASSEATGAQPQHF.

V gene TRBV5-3 combines with J gene TRBJ1-1; D uncertain. TRBV5-3 is annotated as an ORF whose role is uncertain. This CDR3 is 16 amino acids long. Trimming took 4 bases from V and 4 from J, leaving 20 bases between them. The CDR3 coding sequence is TGTGCCAGAAGCCTCCGTGCTTGGCCTGGCGGCACTGAAGCTTTCTTT. It translates to CARSLRAWPGGTEAFF.

V gene TRBV5-6 combines with J gene TRBJ1-1; no definite D call. This CDR3 contains 14 residues. Per germline, CDR1 SGHDT and CDR2 YYEEEE. V lost 5 bases to trimming and J lost 1 base, with 12 bases between them. This chain's CDR3 is CASRPGIPNTEAFF. The CDR3 region has the DNA TGTGCCAGCAGGCCCGGGATACCGAACACTGAAGCTTTCTTT.

The count of this clone is one. The rearrangement links TRBV6-5 to TRBJ2-1, with unresolved D. Germline values: CDR1 MNHEY, CDR2 SVGAGI. V was pared by 6 bases and J by 5 bases, with 14 bases between. This CDR3 region has 14 residues. CDR3 sequence: CASSLMVANNEQFF. As DNA, the CDR3 is TGTGCCAGCAGCTTGATGGTAGCCAACAATGAGCAGTTCTTC.

The genes are TRBV6-5 and TRBJ1-1, with a tentative D call TRBD1 (5 bases). The CDR3 length is 13 residues. Germline-derived CDR1 and CDR2 are MNHEY and SVGAGI. Trimming left V 5 bases short and J 5 bases short, with 12 bases between. The CDR3 DNA follows: TGTGCCAGCAGTGAATATACAGGTACTGAAGCTTTCTTT. It codes for CASSEYTGTEAFF.

The chain couples TRBV19 to TRBJ1-5; D remains unclear. Trimming left V 9 bases short and J 7 bases short, with 10 bases between. The CDR3 sequence is 11 residues long. Germline CDR1 LNHDA, CDR2 SQIVND (reference sequence). The DNA for the CDR3 is TGTGCCAGCGCCCCTTGCCAGCCCCAGCATTTT. Translation: CASAPCQPQHF.